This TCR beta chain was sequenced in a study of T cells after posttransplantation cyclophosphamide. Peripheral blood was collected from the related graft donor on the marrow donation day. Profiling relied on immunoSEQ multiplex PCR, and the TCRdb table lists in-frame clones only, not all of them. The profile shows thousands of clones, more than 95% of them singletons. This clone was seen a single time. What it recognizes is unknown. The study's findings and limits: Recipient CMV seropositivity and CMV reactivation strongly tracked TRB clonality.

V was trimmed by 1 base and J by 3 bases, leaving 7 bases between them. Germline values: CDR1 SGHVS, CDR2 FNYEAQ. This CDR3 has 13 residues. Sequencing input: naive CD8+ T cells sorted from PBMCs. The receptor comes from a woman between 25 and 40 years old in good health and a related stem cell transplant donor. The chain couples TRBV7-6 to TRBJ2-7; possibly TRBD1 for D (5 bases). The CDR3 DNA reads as TGTGCCAGCAGCTTAGGACAGATCTACGAGCAGTACTTC. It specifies CASSLGQIYEQYF.